Listed below are T cell receptor beta chains from one sample, sequenced in a study of cytomegalovirus exposure and HLA in healthy donors. Only in-frame clones appear in the TCRdb table, and some are missing; sequencing was by immunoSEQ multiplex PCR. The table records 200,000 or so clones, 70% to 90% of them present only once. Sequencing input: PBMCs. Receptor source: a woman under 30 in good health and CMV-seronegative. The CDR3 runs from the conserved cysteine through the conserved F or W. D genes are given only for firm matches. Some rows mark clone size as missing; the rest say once, few, many or name a class of expanded clone.

TRBJ1-2,NA,13,NA,TRBV5-1,TGCGCCAGCGCAATATCAGGGGAAGGTGGCTACACCTTC,CASAISGEGGYTF
TRBJ1-5,NA,15,NA,TRBV18,TGTGCCAGCTCACCACCGGGGCGTCCAGGACAGCCCCAGCATTTT,CASSPPGRPGQPQHF
TRBJ2-1,NA,14,TRBD2,TRBV19,TGTGCCAGTAGTATGCGGGAGCCCTACAATGAGCAGTTCTTC,CASSMREPYNEQFF
TRBJ1-1,NA,16,NA,TRBV11-2,TGTGCCAGCAGCTGGGCGGCGGGGGGCGCGAAGACTGAAGCTTTCTTT,CASSWAAGGAKTEAFF
TRBJ2-1,once,19,TRBD2,TRBV29-1,TGCAGCGTCTCGCACCGGGGACTAGCGGGAAGCGTTGTCGTCGATGAGCAGTTCTTC,CSVSHRGLAGSVVVDEQFF
TRBJ1-4,NA,14,NA,TRBV5-6,TGTGCCAGCAGCTTGGCCGGGACCCCTTCAGGCTCCTTTTTT,CASSLAGTPSGSFF
TRBJ2-3,few,18,TRBD2,TRBV2,TGTGCCAGCAGTGGAGCTAGCGGCTTCGCACTAAGCACAGATACGCAGTATTTT,CASSGASGFALSTDTQYF
TRBJ2-5,NA,13,NA,TRBV18,TGTGCCAGCTCACCAGCGGGGCGAGAGACCCAGTACTTC,CASSPAGRETQYF
TRBJ1-2,NA,14,NA,TRBV5-1,TGCGCCAGCAGCTTGCGAGAGGCTAACTATGGCTACACCTTC,CASSLREANYGYTF
TRBJ2-7,NA,16,TRBD1,TRBV9,TGTGCCAGCAGCGCTCTCCGGGACAGGTACTCCTACGAGCAGTACTTC,CASSALRDRYSYEQYF
TRBJ1-2,NA,15,NA,TRBV6-5,TGTGCCAGCAAGCCTGTAGTAGGGAAACCCTATGGCTACACCTTC,CASKPVVGKPYGYTF
TRBJ2-7,NA,15,NA,TRBV2,TGTGCCAGCAGGGCTCGGCAGGGGAGCTCCTACGAGCAGTACTTC,CASRARQGSSYEQYF
TRBJ2-1,NA,12,TRBD1,TRBV7-7,TGTGCCAGCAGCGAGACAGGGAATGAGCAGTTCTTC,CASSETGNEQFF
TRBJ2-2,NA,19,NA,TRBV9,TGTGCCAGCAGCGTAGCTCAGGCACGGGGGGCATCGAACACCGGGGAGCTGTTTTTT,CASSVAQARGASNTGELFF
TRBJ2-7,NA,11,NA,TRBV11-2,TGTGCCAGCAGTCCCATCTACGAGCAGTACTTC,CASSPIYEQYF